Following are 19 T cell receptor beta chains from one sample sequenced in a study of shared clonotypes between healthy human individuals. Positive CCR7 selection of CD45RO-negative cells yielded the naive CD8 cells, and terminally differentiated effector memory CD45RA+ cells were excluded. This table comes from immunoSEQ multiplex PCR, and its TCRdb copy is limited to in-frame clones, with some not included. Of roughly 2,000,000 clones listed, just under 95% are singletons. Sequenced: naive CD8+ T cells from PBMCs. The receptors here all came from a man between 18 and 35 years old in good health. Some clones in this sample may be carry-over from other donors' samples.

For the CDR3, the DNA is TGTGCCAGTAGTAACAGGGGAAACTATGGCTACACCTTC. Translation: CASSNRGNYGYTF. The V gene is TRBV19, the J gene TRBJ1-2; 7 nucleotides align to TRBD1. The V gene end was trimmed by 4 bases and the J gene end by 2 bases; junction bases not matched to a gene: 1. Germline V lookup: CDR1 LNHDA, CDR2 SQIVND (reference sequence). The CDR3 is made up of 13 amino acids.

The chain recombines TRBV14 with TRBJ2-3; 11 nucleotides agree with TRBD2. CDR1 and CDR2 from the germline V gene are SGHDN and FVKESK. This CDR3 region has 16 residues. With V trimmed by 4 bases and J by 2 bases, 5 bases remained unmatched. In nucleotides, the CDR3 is TGTGCCAGCAGCCCCATAGCGGGAGGGCTCACAGATACGCAGTATTTT. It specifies CASSPIAGGLTDTQYF.

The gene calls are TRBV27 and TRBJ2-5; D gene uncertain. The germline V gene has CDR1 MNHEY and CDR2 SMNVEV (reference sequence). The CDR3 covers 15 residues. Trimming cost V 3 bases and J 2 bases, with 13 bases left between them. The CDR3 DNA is TGTGCCAGCAGTTTCACGCCGGGCGAACAAGAGACCCAGTACTTC. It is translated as CASSFTPGEQETQYF.

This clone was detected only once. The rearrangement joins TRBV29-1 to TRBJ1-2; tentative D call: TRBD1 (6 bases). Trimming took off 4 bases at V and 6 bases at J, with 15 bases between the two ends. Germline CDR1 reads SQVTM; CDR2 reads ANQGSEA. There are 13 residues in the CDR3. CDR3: CSVVGGRFDGYTF. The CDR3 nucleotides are TGCAGCGTTGTGGGGGGGCGTTTCGATGGCTACACCTTC.

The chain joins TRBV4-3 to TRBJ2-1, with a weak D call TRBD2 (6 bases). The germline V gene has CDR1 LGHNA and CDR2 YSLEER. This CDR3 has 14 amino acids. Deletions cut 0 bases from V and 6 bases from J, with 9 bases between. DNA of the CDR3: TGCGCCAGCAGCCAAGAGGAGGGGCCCAATGAGCAGTTCTTC. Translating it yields CASSQEEGPNEQFF.

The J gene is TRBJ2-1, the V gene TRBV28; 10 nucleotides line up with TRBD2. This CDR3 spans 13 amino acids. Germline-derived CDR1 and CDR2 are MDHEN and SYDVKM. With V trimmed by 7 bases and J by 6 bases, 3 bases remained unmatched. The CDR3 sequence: CASKLAGRNEQFF. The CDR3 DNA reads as TGTGCCAGCAAACTAGCGGGACGCAATGAGCAGTTCTTC.

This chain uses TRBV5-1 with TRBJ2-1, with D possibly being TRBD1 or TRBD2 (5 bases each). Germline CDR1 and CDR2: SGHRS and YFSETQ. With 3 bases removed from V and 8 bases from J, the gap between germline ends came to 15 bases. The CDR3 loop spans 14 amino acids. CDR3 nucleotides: TGCGCCAGCAGCTATCTCGGGGCTCCCCATGAGCAGTTCTTC. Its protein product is CASSYLGAPHEQFF.

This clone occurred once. In DNA, the CDR3 is TGTGCCAGCAGCGCCGAAGTAGCCAAAAACATTCAGTACTTC. Translation gives CASSAEVAKNIQYF. The rearrangement links TRBV5-6 to TRBJ2-4; D is uncertain. CDR3 length equals 14 residues. CDR1 is SGHDT and CDR2 is YYEEEE in the germline V gene. The V end was cut by 4 bases, the J end by 0 bases, with 8 bases between.

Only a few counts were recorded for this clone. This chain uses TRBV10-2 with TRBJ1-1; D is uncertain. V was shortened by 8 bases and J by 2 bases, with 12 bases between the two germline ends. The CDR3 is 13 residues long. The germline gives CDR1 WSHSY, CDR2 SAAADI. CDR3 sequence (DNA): TGCGCCAGCTCGCTAGGATTCAACACTGAAGCTTTCTTT. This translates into CASSLGFNTEAFF.

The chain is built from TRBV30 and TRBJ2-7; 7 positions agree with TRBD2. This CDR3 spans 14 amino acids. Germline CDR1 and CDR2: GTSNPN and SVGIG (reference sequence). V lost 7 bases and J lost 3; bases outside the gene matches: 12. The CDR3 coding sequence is TGTGCCTCGACTTCGAGCGGGACCTACTACGAGCAGTACTTC. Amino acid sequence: CASTSSGTYYEQYF.

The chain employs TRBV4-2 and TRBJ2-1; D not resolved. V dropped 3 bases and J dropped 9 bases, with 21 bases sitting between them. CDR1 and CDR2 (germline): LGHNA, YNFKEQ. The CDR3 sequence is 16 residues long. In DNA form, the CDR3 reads TGTGCCAGCAGCCAGACCATAGGAACCCCATCCGGTGAGCAGTTCTTC. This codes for CASSQTIGTPSGEQFF.

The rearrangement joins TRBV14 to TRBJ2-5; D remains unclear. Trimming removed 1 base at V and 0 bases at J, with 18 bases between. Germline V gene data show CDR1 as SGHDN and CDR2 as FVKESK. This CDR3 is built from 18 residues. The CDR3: CASSQVPRWAQYQETQYF. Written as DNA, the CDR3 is TGTGCCAGCAGCCAAGTCCCCCGTTGGGCACAGTACCAAGAGACCCAGTACTTC.

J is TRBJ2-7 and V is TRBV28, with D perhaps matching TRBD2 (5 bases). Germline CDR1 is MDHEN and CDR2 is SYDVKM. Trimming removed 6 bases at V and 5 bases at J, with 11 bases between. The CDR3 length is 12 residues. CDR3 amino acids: CASRPDGNEQYF. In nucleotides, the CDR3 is TGTGCCAGCAGACCTGACGGGAACGAGCAGTACTTC.

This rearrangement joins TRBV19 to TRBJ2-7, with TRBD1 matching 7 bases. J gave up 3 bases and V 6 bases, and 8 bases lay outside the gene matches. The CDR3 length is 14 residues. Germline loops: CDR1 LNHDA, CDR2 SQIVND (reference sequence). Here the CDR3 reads CASSFRDRYYEQYF. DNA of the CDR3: TGTGCCAGTAGCTTCCGGGACAGATACTACGAGCAGTACTTC.

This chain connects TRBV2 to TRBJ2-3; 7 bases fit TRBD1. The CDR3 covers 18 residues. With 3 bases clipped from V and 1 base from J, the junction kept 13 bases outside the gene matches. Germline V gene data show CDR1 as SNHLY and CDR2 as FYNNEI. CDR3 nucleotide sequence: TGTGCCAGCAGTGACTCCGTTAGCACAGGGGTTGGCACAGATACGCAGTATTTT. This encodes CASSDSVSTGVGTDTQYF.

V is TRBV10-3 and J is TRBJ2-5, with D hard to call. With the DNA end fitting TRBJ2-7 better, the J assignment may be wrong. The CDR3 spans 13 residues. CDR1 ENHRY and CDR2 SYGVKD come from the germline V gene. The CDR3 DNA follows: TGTGCCATCAGTGTTGGTATCCCCCACGAGCAGTACTTC. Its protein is CAISVGIPHEQYF.

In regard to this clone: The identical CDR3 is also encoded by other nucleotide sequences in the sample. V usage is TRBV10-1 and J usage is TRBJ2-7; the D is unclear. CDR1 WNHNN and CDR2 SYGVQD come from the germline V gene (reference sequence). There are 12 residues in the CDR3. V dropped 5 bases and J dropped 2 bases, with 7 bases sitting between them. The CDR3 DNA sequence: TGCGCCAGCAGTCCGGGTACCTACGAGCAGTACTTC. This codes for CASSPGTYEQYF.

The CDR3 spells CASSFRLGDTGELFF. CDR3 DNA: TGCGCCAGCAGCTTCCGTCTTGGGGACACCGGGGAGCTGTTTTTT. V gene TRBV5-1 combines with J gene TRBJ2-2; D is undetermined. CDR1 and CDR2 (germline): SGHRS, YFSETQ. The CDR3 runs to 15 residues. Trimming took off 2 bases at V and 3 bases at J, with 11 bases between the two ends.

CDR3 residues: CASSPRDRRSYEQYF. The DNA for the CDR3 is TGTGCCAGCTCACCCAGGGACCGCCGCTCCTACGAGCAGTACTTC. The J gene is TRBJ2-7, the V gene TRBV18, with D possibly called TRBD1 or TRBD2 (5 bases each). Trimming stripped 3 bases from V and 0 bases from J, with 12 bases between. CDR1 is KGHSH and CDR2 is LQKENI in the germline V gene. This CDR3 is built from 15 residues.